These 14 T cell receptor beta chains came from one sample sequenced in a study of blood T cell repertoires in COVID-19. Assay used: immunoSEQ multiplex PCR; TCRdb lists only in-frame clones, some missing. The table records approximately 200,000 clones, 80% to 90% of them present only once. Material for sequencing was peripheral blood. Source of these receptors: a man aged 35 to 55 with acute or convalescent COVID-19.

The chain joins TRBV7-2 to TRBJ1-5; TRBD1 might be the D (5 bases). The CDR3 spans 14 residues. Per germline, CDR1 SGHTA and CDR2 FQGNSA. The V and J ends lost 4 bases and 5 bases respectively, with 12 bases between them. CDR3: CASSSTGLYQPQHF. CDR3 sequence (DNA): TGTGCCAGCAGCTCTACAGGACTATATCAGCCCCAGCATTTT.

In nucleotides, the CDR3 is TGTGCCAGCAGTTTCTACTCCCCACAGGGGGGCTATGGCTACACCTTC. Amino acid sequence: CASSFYSPQGGYGYTF. The chain is built from TRBV6-5 and TRBJ1-2; TRBD1 matches 8 bases. V was clipped by 4 bases and J by 4 bases; unmatched bases: 11. CDR1 and CDR2 from the germline V gene are MNHEY and SVGAGI. This CDR3 has 16 amino acids.

The chain couples TRBV9 to TRBJ1-1; no definite D call. With 6 bases removed from V and 0 bases from J, the gap between germline ends came to 6 bases. This CDR3 spans 12 amino acids. The germline gives CDR1 SGDLS, CDR2 YYNGEE. CDR3 coding DNA: TGTGCCAGCATCCCGGTGAACACTGAAGCTTTCTTT. Its translation: CASIPVNTEAFF. The whole variable domain, remainder taken from reference TRBV9 and TRBJ1-1, is DSGVTQTPKHLITATGQRVTLRCSPRSGDLSVYWYQQSLDQGLQFLIQYYNGEERAKGNILERFSAQQFPDLHSELNLSSLELGDSALYFCASIPVNTEAFFGQGTRLTVV.

V and J are TRBV6-5 and TRBJ1-1; D call uncertain. V was cut by 5 bases and J by 3 bases, with 4 bases left in between. Per the germline V gene, CDR1 is MNHEY and CDR2 is SVGAGI. CDR3 length: 11 amino acids. CDR3 amino acids: CASSTYTEAFF. The DNA of the CDR3 is TGTGCCAGCAGTACTTACACTGAAGCTTTCTTT.

This clone was seen a few times. V and J are TRBV2 and TRBJ1-5; D gene unclear. The CDR3 is made up of 14 amino acids. Per germline, CDR1 SNHLY and CDR2 FYNNEI. V lost 7 bases and J 3 bases, leaving 13 bases between the germline ends. The CDR3, as DNA: TGTGCCAGCACCCGGGAGGGATTCAATCAGCCCCAGCATTTT. It specifies CASTREGFNQPQHF.

V and J are TRBV7-9 and TRBJ1-2; D call uncertain. CDR1 is SEHNR and CDR2 is FQNEAQ in the germline V gene (reference sequence). This CDR3 is 16 amino acids long. Trimming took 4 bases from V and 8 from J, leaving 23 bases between them. The CDR3 DNA sequence: TGTGCCAGCAGCTCCCATCAAATGGCGGGGTCGGACGGCTACACCTTC. It encodes CASSSHQMAGSDGYTF.

V usage is TRBV7-7 and J usage is TRBJ2-3, with TRBD2 matching over 7 bases. The CDR3 sequence is 15 residues long. With 1 base clipped from V and 3 bases from J, the junction kept 4 bases outside the gene matches. The V gene's germline CDR1 is SSHAT and CDR2 FNYEAQ (reference sequence). The CDR3 sequence: CASSLGTSGTDTQYF. The CDR3 DNA is TGTGCCAGCAGCTTAGGGACTAGTGGAACAGATACGCAGTATTTT.

This clone was found once. The genes are TRBV30 and TRBJ2-5; D call uncertain. The CDR3 covers 13 residues. The germline gives CDR1 GTSNPN, CDR2 SVGIG (reference sequence). V shed 5 bases and J shed 5 bases, with 15 bases lying between them. CDR3 DNA: TGTGCCTGGGGTGGTACGCCCAGGGAGACCCAGTACTTC. It specifies CAWGGTPRETQYF.

This clone occurred once. The rearrangement links TRBV6-5 to TRBJ1-6, with D perhaps matching TRBD1 (6 bases). Trimming left V 8 bases short and J 7 bases short, with 12 bases between. The CDR3 extends over 13 amino acids. The germline gives CDR1 MNHEY, CDR2 SVGAGI. The CDR3: CASFRGGNSPLHF. The CDR3 DNA follows: TGTGCCAGCTTCAGGGGTGGAAATTCACCCCTCCACTTT.

The chain carries TRBV15 and TRBJ1-1; TRBD1 might be the D (5 bases). Per germline, CDR1 LNHNV and CDR2 YYDKDF (reference sequence). Trimming left V 3 bases short and J 1 base short, with 9 bases between. This CDR3 is 14 amino acids long. This CDR3 is CATSRDTGNTEAFF. The CDR3 bases are TGTGCCACCAGCAGGGATACAGGGAACACTGAAGCTTTCTTT.

This chain connects TRBV7-2 to TRBJ1-4; 9 bases align to TRBD1. The junction had 4 bases not matched to a gene; V was cut back by 5 bases and J by 6 bases. Germline V gives CDR1 SGHTA, CDR2 FQGNSA. The CDR3 is made up of 14 amino acids. CDR3 protein: CASSAGQGHEKLFF. DNA for the CDR3: TGTGCCAGCAGCGCGGGACAGGGCCATGAAAAACTGTTTTTT.

The V gene is TRBV6-6, the J gene TRBJ1-3; D is possibly TRBD1 (5 bases). CDR3 size: 14 residues. Germline V gene lookup returns CDR1 MNHNY and CDR2 SVGAGI (reference sequence). Trimming stripped 1 base from V and 6 bases from J, with 10 bases between. The DNA for the CDR3 is TGTGCCAGCAGTTACTGGGGGGGGGAAAACACCATATATTTT. It is translated as CASSYWGGENTIYF.

The rearrangement links TRBV5-4 to TRBJ2-7, with 13 bases identical to TRBD2. The CDR3 spans 16 residues. The germline gives CDR1 SGHNT, CDR2 YYREEE (reference sequence). The V segment lost 9 bases and the J segment 0 bases; nucleotides outside the gene matches: 9. CDR3 in amino acids: CATTQGLAGNSYEQYF. CDR3 bases: TGTGCCACAACCCAGGGACTAGCGGGGAACTCCTACGAGCAGTACTTC.

The chain carries TRBV11-2 and TRBJ1-6, with D unresolved. Germline loops: CDR1 SGHAT, CDR2 FQNNGV. The CDR3 is 14 amino acids. Trimming removed 0 bases at V and 4 bases at J, with 4 bases between. The CDR3 loop is CASSLDGYNSPLHF. CDR3 sequence (DNA): TGTGCCAGCAGCTTAGACGGGTATAATTCACCCCTCCACTTT. The whole variable domain, filled in from reference TRBV11-2 and TRBJ1-6, reads EAGVAQSPRYKIIEKRQSVAFWCNPISGHATLYWYQQILGQGPKLLIQFQNNGVVDDSQLPKDRFSAERLKGVDSTLKIQPAKLEDSAVYLCASSLDGYNSPLHFGNGTRLTVT.